These 32 T cell receptor beta chains were all obtained from the same sample, sequenced in a study of a mutant IDH1 vaccine in newly diagnosed glioma. Antigens of these TCRs are unknown. As for time point: week 11, during vaccination. Topical imiquimod was applied with each vaccine dose, which held 300 ug of mutant IDH1 20-mer peptide. Using immunoSEQ multiplex PCR, the repertoire was profiled, and TCRdb retains in-frame clones only, with some absent. Among fewer than 45,000 clones, 84% were seen once, and the ten largest hold around 2.4%. Material: PBMCs, obtained from a glioma patient whose treatment included an IDH1 peptide vaccine. The receptors were gathered from a man aged 40-49 years with glioma.

The chain uses TRBV2 and TRBJ2-7; D gene uncertain. V was cut by 2 bases and J by 0 bases, with 11 bases left in between. CDR1 and CDR2 from the germline V gene are SNHLY and FYNNEI. CDR3 length: 15 amino acids. CDR3 protein: CASSERVTGSYEQYF. The CDR3 DNA is TGTGCCAGCAGTGAAAGGGTGACTGGCTCCTACGAGCAGTACTTC.

This clone was counted once. The rearrangement links TRBV2 to TRBJ2-2, with D possibly being TRBD1 (6 bases). The CDR3 length is 15 residues. The V end lost 4 bases, the J end lost 5 bases, and 14 bases lay between the germline ends. CDR1 and CDR2 from the germline V gene are SNHLY and FYNNEI. This CDR3 reads CASSAQGSRTGELFF. In DNA, the CDR3 is TGTGCCAGCAGTGCTCAGGGGTCTCGAACCGGGGAGCTGTTTTTT.

V is TRBV11-2 and J is TRBJ1-1; 9 bases are shared with TRBD1. CDR1 is SGHAT, CDR2 FQNNGV, per germline. The CDR3 is made up of 13 amino acids. J lost 8 bases, V lost 5 bases, and 6 bases had no gene match. DNA of the CDR3: TGTGCCAGCAGCATACAGGGGGCACCCGAAGCTTTCTTT. Its translation: CASSIQGAPEAFF. Looking up the rest from reference TRBV11-2 and TRBJ1-1 gives the full variable domain: EAGVAQSPRYKIIEKRQSVAFWCNPISGHATLYWYQQILGQGPKLLIQFQNNGVVDDSQLPKDRFSAERLKGVDSTLKIQPAKLEDSAVYLCASSIQGAPEAFFGQGTRLTVV.

The rearrangement uses TRBV10-3 and TRBJ1-5, with a weak D call TRBD1 (6 bases). CDR3 length: 14 amino acids. V lost 4 bases and J lost 5, with 12 bases in between. Germline V gene data show CDR1 as ENHRY and CDR2 as SYGVKD. As DNA, the CDR3 is TGTGCCATCAGTGCCTCAGGGGACTATCAGCCCCAGCATTTT. Translated, it gives CAISASGDYQPQHF.

The V and J genes are TRBV19 and TRBJ1-1; 8 bases line up with TRBD1. The CDR3 consists of 16 residues. The junction had 7 bases not matched to a gene; V was cut back by 4 bases and J by 0 bases. Germline-derived CDR1 and CDR2 are LNHDA and SQIVND (reference sequence). CDR3 bases: TGTGCCAGTAGTAGGCAGACAGGGGCCATGAACACTGAAGCTTTCTTT. It encodes CASSRQTGAMNTEAFF.

The rearrangement uses TRBV15 and TRBJ2-5; 11 nucleotides line up with TRBD2. J gave up 2 bases and V 2 bases, and 1 base lay outside the gene matches. The CDR3 is 15 residues long. The germline CDR1 and CDR2 sequences are LNHNV and YYDKDF (reference sequence). CDR3: CATSRTSGSQETQYF. The CDR3 coding sequence is TGTGCCACCAGCAGAACTAGCGGGAGTCAAGAGACCCAGTACTTC.

V is TRBV20-1 and J is TRBJ1-2; weak D call: TRBD1 (5 bases). CDR3 length equals 10 residues. CDR1 is DFQATT, CDR2 SNEGSKA, per germline (reference sequence). Trimming removed 5 bases at V and 8 bases at J, with 9 bases between. The CDR3 DNA reads as TGCAGTGCTCCATGGGGGGGCTACACCTTC. This gives the protein CSAPWGGYTF.

The rearrangement joins TRBV6-6 to TRBJ2-1; 13 nucleotides line up with TRBD2. This CDR3 is built from 16 residues. Looked up from germline, CDR1 is MNHNY and CDR2 is SVGAGI (reference sequence). The J segment lost 7 bases and the V segment lost 2 bases, leaving 5 bases of the junction unmatched. The CDR3 nucleotides read TGTGCCAGCAGTTACATACTAGCGGGAGGGCCAAATGAGCAGTTCTTC. This gives the protein CASSYILAGGPNEQFF.

The rearrangement links TRBV27 to TRBJ2-2, with D perhaps matching TRBD1 (5 bases). Germline values: CDR1 MNHEY, CDR2 SMNVEV (reference sequence). The CDR3 contains 14 residues. The V and J ends lost 2 bases and 6 bases respectively, with 10 bases between them. As DNA, the CDR3 is TGTGCCAGCAGTTTAAGCAGGGTTTCCGGGGAGCTGTTTTTT. It translates to CASSLSRVSGELFF.

J is TRBJ1-1 and V is TRBV4-3; no reliable D call. V lost 0 bases, J lost 0 bases, and 8 bases lay in between. Per germline, CDR1 LGHNA and CDR2 YSLEER. This CDR3 has 15 amino acids. CDR3 bases: TGCGCCAGCAGCCAAGATAGGGCCCTGAACACTGAAGCTTTCTTT. It codes for CASSQDRALNTEAFF.

This clone has just one count. J is TRBJ2-2 and V is TRBV5-4; 7 positions match TRBD2. With V trimmed by 3 bases and J by 3 bases, 2 bases remained unmatched. The germline V gene has CDR1 SGHNT and CDR2 YYREEE (reference sequence). The CDR3 is 14 amino acids. The DNA for the CDR3 is TGTGCCAGCAGCTCGGGGGGTTACACCGGGGAGCTGTTTTTT. This encodes CASSSGGYTGELFF.

CDR3 amino acids: CASSEGQGGETQYF. The CDR3 DNA sequence: TGTGCCAGCAGCGAAGGACAGGGGGGAGAGACCCAGTACTTC. The chain recombines TRBV7-2 with TRBJ2-5, with 10 bases fitting TRBD1. V shed 5 bases, J shed 4 bases, and the junction held 4 bases outside the gene matches. The germline gives CDR1 SGHTA, CDR2 FQGNSA. This CDR3 region has 14 residues.

The chain employs TRBV4-3 and TRBJ2-3, with D perhaps TRBD2 (5 bases). CDR1 is LGHNA and CDR2 is YSLEER in the germline V gene. The CDR3 contains 15 residues. Between the trimmed V and J ends, which lost 1 base and 6 bases, there was a span of 14 bases. CDR3 DNA sequence: TGCGCCAGCAGCCAAGTAAGCAGGACTGGGGATACGCAGTATTTT. Its protein product is CASSQVSRTGDTQYF.

V usage is TRBV5-6 and J usage is TRBJ1-5, with D perhaps TRBD1 (5 bases). With 1 base removed from V and 6 bases from J, the gap between germline ends came to 17 bases. This CDR3 comprises 16 residues. Germline V CDR1 and CDR2: SGHDT, YYEEEE. In DNA form, the CDR3 reads TGTGCCAGCAGCTTGAGGGGTGTGGGGCGAAGTCAGCCCCAGCATTTT. Its protein is CASSLRGVGRSQPQHF.

The gene calls are TRBV7-9 and TRBJ1-2; possible D gene TRBD1, 6 bases. Between the trimmed V and J ends, which lost 2 bases and 3 bases, there was a span of 13 bases. Germline-derived CDR1 and CDR2 are SEHNR and FQNEAQ (reference sequence). This CDR3 contains 15 residues. CDR3 in DNA: TGTGCCAGCAGCTTAAATTCCAGGGGTGACTATGGCTACACCTTC. Residues: CASSLNSRGDYGYTF. Based on the CDR3 plus reference TRBV7-9 and TRBJ1-2, the full variable domain is DTGVSQNPRHKITKRGQNVTFRCDPISEHNRLYWYRQTLGQGPEFLTYFQNEAQLEKSRLLSDRFSAERPKGSFSTLEIQRTEQGDSAMYLCASSLNSRGDYGYTFGSGTRLTVV.

This rearrangement joins TRBV29-1 to TRBJ2-3; 12 nucleotides match TRBD2. The V segment lost 5 bases and the J segment 1 base; nucleotides outside the gene matches: 4. CDR1 and CDR2 (germline): SQVTM, ANQGSEA. The length of the CDR3 is 15 residues. The CDR3: CSVLGLAGRTDTQYF. CDR3 DNA: TGCAGCGTTTTGGGACTAGCGGGTCGCACAGATACGCAGTATTTT.

The chain uses TRBV27 and TRBJ2-2; D remains ambiguous. CDR1 and CDR2 (germline): MNHEY, SMNVEV (reference sequence). V was clipped by 3 bases and J by 5 bases, with 13 bases between them. The CDR3 length is 15 residues. CDR3 sequence (DNA): TGTGCCAGCAGTTTTGGAATAGGGTGGACCGGGGAGCTGTTTTTT. Its translation: CASSFGIGWTGELFF.

V gene TRBV2 combines with J gene TRBJ2-5, with D perhaps matching TRBD2 (6 bases). The germline V gene has CDR1 SNHLY and CDR2 FYNNEI. The CDR3 spans 14 residues. Trimming cost V 6 bases and J 9 bases, with 20 bases left between them. The CDR3 DNA sequence: TGTGCCAGCAGGACGGGGCAGGGTGGAGGGGCCCAGTACTTC. As protein: CASRTGQGGGAQYF.

This clone was detected a few times. The CDR3 nucleotides are TGTGCCAGCAGTTCCGGACAGGGGATCACTGGCTACACCTTC. Translation: CASSSGQGITGYTF. The J gene is TRBJ1-2, the V gene TRBV6-4, with 9 bases fitting TRBD1. V lost 5 bases and J lost 7; bases outside the gene matches: 8. This CDR3 has 14 amino acids. Germline assignment: CDR1 MRHNA and CDR2 SNTAGT.

The gene calls are TRBV7-2 and TRBJ2-7; 9 bases align to TRBD1. V dropped 3 bases and J dropped 4; count of bases not matched to a gene: 4. CDR3 length: 14 residues. The germline gives CDR1 SGHTA, CDR2 FQGNSA. The CDR3 sequence is CASSFGQGRYEQYF. The CDR3 DNA reads TGTGCCAGCAGCTTCGGACAGGGGAGGTACGAGCAGTACTTC.

This clone appeared once. This chain joins TRBV6-1 and TRBJ2-3, with 9 bases matching TRBD2. The V segment lost 6 bases and the J segment 2 bases; nucleotides outside the gene matches: 6. The germline V gene encodes CDR1 MNHNS and CDR2 SASEGT. This CDR3 spans 15 amino acids. The CDR3 nucleotides are TGTGCCAGCAGGGAAAGCGGGAGGCCCACAGATACGCAGTATTTT. Its protein is CASRESGRPTDTQYF.

This clone was counted only a few times. Different DNA sequences within this sample yield the same CDR3. The chain couples TRBV14 to TRBJ2-1; 9 bases agree with TRBD2. CDR1 and CDR2 (germline): SGHDN, FVKESK. The CDR3 spans 15 residues. Trimming took 4 bases from V and 4 from J; bases not matched to a gene: 5. CDR3 nucleotide sequence: TGTGCCAGCAGCCCCCTAGCGGGATATTACAATGAGCAGTTCTTC. Protein product: CASSPLAGYYNEQFF.

V is TRBV19 and J is TRBJ2-5, with D possibly TRBD1 on 5 matching bases. The CDR3 contains 13 residues. In germline, CDR1 is LNHDA, CDR2 SQIVND (reference sequence). Between the trimmed V and J ends, which lost 2 bases and 5 bases, there was a span of 9 bases. CDR3 DNA sequence: TGTGCCAGTAGTATATCAGGGCGGGAGACCCAGTACTTC. Translated, it gives CASSISGRETQYF. The full variable domain, with the rest looked up from reference TRBV19 and TRBJ2-5, is DGGITQSPKYLFRKEGQNVTLSCEQNLNHDAMYWYRQDPGQGLRLIYYSQIVNDFQKGDIAEGYSVSREKKESFPLTVTSAQKNPTAFYLCASSISGRETQYFGPGTRLLVL.

This rearrangement joins TRBV7-3 to TRBJ2-3, with 9 nucleotides matching TRBD2. The CDR3 spans 15 residues. Looked up from germline, CDR1 is SGHTA and CDR2 is FQGTGA. V lost 2 bases and J lost 4; bases outside the gene matches: 4. In DNA, the CDR3 is TGTGCCAGCAGCTTAGCTAGCGGGACCCCAGATACGCAGTATTTT. Translating it yields CASSLASGTPDTQYF.

The V call is TRBV5-1, the J call TRBJ2-1; D is unclear. CDR1 SGHRS and CDR2 YFSETQ come from the germline V gene. The CDR3 length is 13 residues. Trimming pared 0 bases from V and 4 bases from J, leaving 5 bases between. This CDR3 reads CASSLAPYNEQFF. The CDR3 nucleotides are TGCGCCAGCAGCTTGGCCCCTTACAATGAGCAGTTCTTC. Based on the CDR3 plus reference TRBV5-1 and TRBJ2-1, the full variable domain is KAGVTQTPRYLIKTRGQQVTLSCSPISGHRSVSWYQQTPGQGLQFLFEYFSETQRNKGNFPGRFSGRQFSNSRSEMNVSTLELGDSALYLCASSLAPYNEQFFGPGTRLTVL.

The chain carries TRBV5-1 and TRBJ2-1, with 7 bases lining up with TRBD2. The CDR3 extends over 15 amino acids. The J segment lost 6 bases and the V segment lost 4 bases, leaving 10 bases of the junction unmatched. Per germline, CDR1 SGHRS and CDR2 YFSETQ. In DNA, the CDR3 is TGCGCCAGCAGCCCCGGGGGGTCTAGCGTCAATGAGCAGTTCTTC. Translation: CASSPGGSSVNEQFF.

The chain is built from TRBV19 and TRBJ1-1; TRBD1 aligns across 8 bases. CDR1 and CDR2 (germline): LNHDA, SQIVND (reference sequence). This CDR3 has 15 residues. V lost 4 bases to trimming and J lost 0 bases; unmatched junction nucleotides: 4. The CDR3 DNA is TGTGCCAGTAGTACGACAGGGGCCATGAACACTGAAGCTTTCTTT. This translates into CASSTTGAMNTEAFF.

CDR3 in DNA: TGTGCCAGCAGTGAATCCCTGGAGGGGGTGGCTTTCTTT. It encodes CASSESLEGVAFF. V gene TRBV2 combines with J gene TRBJ1-1, with a weak D call TRBD1 (6 bases). The CDR3 is 13 amino acids. Germline lookup yields CDR1 SNHLY and CDR2 FYNNEI. Trimming pared 2 bases from V and 11 bases from J, leaving 15 bases between.

The genes are TRBV5-8 and TRBJ1-5; no firm D call. The CDR3 contains 13 residues. The germline CDR1 and CDR2 sequences are SGHTS and YDEGEE. V was pared by 2 bases and J by 5 bases, with 8 bases between. The CDR3 reads CASSFGTHQPQHF. CDR3 DNA: TGTGCCAGCAGCTTCGGTACTCATCAGCCCCAGCATTTT.

The rearrangement joins TRBV10-3 to TRBJ2-5, with D perhaps matching TRBD1 (5 bases). The germline CDR1 and CDR2 sequences are ENHRY and SYGVKD. The CDR3 is 17 amino acids. With 4 bases removed from V and 2 bases from J, the gap between germline ends came to 20 bases. For the CDR3, the DNA is TGTGCCATCAGTGGTGGGGTTAGGGGCTCACTTCAAGAGACCCAGTACTTC. Protein sequence: CAISGGVRGSLQETQYF.

CDR3 sequence: CASSLVAGQSSYEQYF. The CDR3 bases are TGTGCCAGCAGTTTGGTAGCGGGGCAGAGTTCCTACGAGCAGTACTTC. The gene calls are TRBV27 and TRBJ2-7, with 8 bases lining up with TRBD2. Germline loops: CDR1 MNHEY, CDR2 SMNVEV (reference sequence). CDR3 size: 16 residues. The V segment lost 3 bases and the J segment 1 base; nucleotides outside the gene matches: 8.

Only one count was recorded for this clone. The gene calls are TRBV6-4 and TRBJ2-2; D remains ambiguous. This CDR3 comprises 15 residues. CDR1 is MRHNA, CDR2 SNTAGT, per germline. The germline V and J ends were trimmed by 5 bases and 0 bases, with 10 bases remaining between them. The DNA for the CDR3 is TGTGCCAGCAGTCTCGAGTACTCGAACACCGGGGAGCTGTTTTTT. Translated, it gives CASSLEYSNTGELFF.